Included here is one T cell receptor (beta chain) sequence, with context. Germline CDR1 reads SEHNR; CDR2 reads FQNEAQ (reference sequence). Trimming at V came to 5 bases and at J to 5 bases, leaving 10 bases not matched to a gene. The CDR3 totals 15 residues. Using immunoSEQ multiplex PCR, the repertoire was profiled, and TCRdb retains in-frame clones only, with some absent. The repertoire holds nearly 400,000 clones, with nearly 90% as singletons. The data were obtained in a study of blood T cell repertoires in COVID-19. Overall study: PBMCs, B-cell-depleted T cells, or T cells provided the cDNA or gDNA that made up the material.

V usage is TRBV7-9 and J usage is TRBJ2-5; 8 nucleotides line up with TRBD1. The specimen was PBMCs or T cells enriched from blood (not recorded which). The receptor's source is a woman aged 25-40 years who had recovered from COVID-19. The CDR3 sequence: CASSSRDRLKETQYF. The CDR3 DNA follows: TGTGCCAGCAGCAGCCGGGACAGGCTGAAGGAGACCCAGTACTTC. Looking up the rest from reference TRBV7-9 and TRBJ2-5 gives the full variable domain: DTGVSQNPRHKITKRGQNVTFRCDPISEHNRLYWYRQTLGQGPEFLTYFQNEAQLEKSRLLSDRFSAERPKGSFSTLEIQRTEQGDSAMYLCASSSRDRLKETQYFGPGTRLLVL.